The 5 T cell receptor beta chains given below trace back to one sample, sequenced in a study of blood T cell repertoires in COVID-19. Here immunoSEQ multiplex PCR was the method, and the copy in TCRdb shows in-frame clones only, minus some. The sample has over 70,000 clones, around 87% seen once. Material for sequencing was peripheral blood. The receptors here all came from a woman at least 80 years old with active or convalescent COVID-19.

The chain has TRBV7-2 and TRBJ2-7; TRBD1 aligns across 8 bases. After removal of 1 base from V and 2 bases from J, the junction contained 7 bases not matched to a gene. This CDR3 is built from 16 residues. Germline CDR1 and CDR2: SGHTA and FQGNSA. The CDR3 DNA reads as TGTGCCAGCAGCTTAGTTGCCGGGACAGGCACCTACGAGCAGTACTTC. Residues: CASSLVAGTGTYEQYF.

The chain uses TRBV13 and TRBJ2-2; D is possibly TRBD2 (5 bases). Germline V gives CDR1 PRHDT, CDR2 FYEKMQ (reference sequence). V was clipped by 7 bases and J by 8 bases, with 11 bases between them. The CDR3 has 12 amino acids. This CDR3 is CASNRGPGELFF. The DNA for the CDR3 is TGTGCCAGCAACCGGGGTCCTGGGGAGCTGTTTTTT.

As DNA, the CDR3 is TGTGCCAGTGGGACTGACTATGGCTACACCTTC. It codes for CASGTDYGYTF. V and J are TRBV19 and TRBJ1-2; TRBD1 might be the D (5 bases). The CDR3 has 11 amino acids. Germline CDR1 reads LNHDA; CDR2 reads SQIVND (reference sequence). V was clipped by 8 bases and J by 3 bases, with 7 bases between them. Full variable domain (rest looked up from reference TRBV19 and TRBJ1-2): DGGITQSPKYLFRKEGQNVTLSCEQNLNHDAMYWYRQDPGQGLRLIYYSQIVNDFQKGDIAEGYSVSREKKESFPLTVTSAQKNPTAFYLCASGTDYGYTFGSGTRLTVV.

The V call is TRBV5-1, the J call TRBJ1-1, with D perhaps TRBD1 (6 bases). CDR1 is SGHRS, CDR2 YFSETQ, per germline. The CDR3 is made up of 16 amino acids. The ends were cut back, 0 bases at V and 0 bases at J, with 12 bases in the middle. The CDR3, as DNA: TGCGCCAGCAGCTTGGACGGGACATACATGAACACTGAAGCTTTCTTT. Residues: CASSLDGTYMNTEAFF.

The chain recombines TRBV4-2 with TRBJ2-5; 10 nucleotides agree with TRBD2. The CDR3 has 18 amino acids. The J segment lost 4 bases and the V segment lost 0 bases, leaving 11 bases of the junction unmatched. CDR1 is LGHNA, CDR2 YNFKEQ, per germline. The CDR3 spells CASSQDESSGRWGETQYF. The CDR3 bases are TGTGCCAGCAGCCAAGATGAGAGTAGCGGGAGGTGGGGAGAGACCCAGTACTTC.